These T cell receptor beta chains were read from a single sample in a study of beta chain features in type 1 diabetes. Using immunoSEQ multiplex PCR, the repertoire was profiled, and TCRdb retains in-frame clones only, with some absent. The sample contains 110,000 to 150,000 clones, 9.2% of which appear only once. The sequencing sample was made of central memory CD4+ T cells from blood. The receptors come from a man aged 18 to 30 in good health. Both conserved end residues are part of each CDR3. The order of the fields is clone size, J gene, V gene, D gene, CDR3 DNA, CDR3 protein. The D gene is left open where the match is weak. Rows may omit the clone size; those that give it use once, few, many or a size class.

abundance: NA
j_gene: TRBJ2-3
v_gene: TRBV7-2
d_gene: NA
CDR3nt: TGTGCCAGCAGCCCCAACACAGATACGCAGTATTTT
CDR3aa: CASSPNTDTQYF

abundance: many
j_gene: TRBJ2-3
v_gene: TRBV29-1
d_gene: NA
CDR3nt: TGCAGCGCAAGGTCGAGGAACCGATCAGTGACCATTAGCACAGATACGCAGTATTTT
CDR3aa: CSARSRNRSVTISTDTQYF

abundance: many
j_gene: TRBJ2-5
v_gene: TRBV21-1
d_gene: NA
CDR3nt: TGTGCCAGTGGACTAGCGGGGGTTCGAGAGACCCAGTACTTC
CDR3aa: CASGLAGVRETQYF

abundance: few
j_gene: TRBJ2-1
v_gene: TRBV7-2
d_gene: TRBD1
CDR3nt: TGTGCCAGCAGCCCGGACAGGGGTTACAATGAGCAGTTCTTC
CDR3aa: CASSPDRGYNEQFF

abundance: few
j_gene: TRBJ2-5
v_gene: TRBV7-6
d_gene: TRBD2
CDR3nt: TGTGCCAGCAGCTCCCGCGGGGGGGCCTTGGAGACCCAGTACTTC
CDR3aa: CASSSRGGALETQYF

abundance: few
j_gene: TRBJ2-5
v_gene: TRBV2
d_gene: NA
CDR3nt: TGTGCCAGCAGTGAGTCGACAGGCCGCCAAGAGACCCAGTACTTC
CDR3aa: CASSESTGRQETQYF

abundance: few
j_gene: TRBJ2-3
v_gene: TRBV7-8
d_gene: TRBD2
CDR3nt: TGTGCCAGCAGCTTAGAGGGACTAGCGGGGGGTTACACAGATACGCAGTATTTT
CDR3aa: CASSLEGLAGGYTDTQYF

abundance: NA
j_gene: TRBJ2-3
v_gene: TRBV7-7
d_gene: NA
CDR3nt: TGTGCCAGCAGCTTAATTACTACGGTCACAGATACGCAGTATTTT
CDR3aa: CASSLITTVTDTQYF

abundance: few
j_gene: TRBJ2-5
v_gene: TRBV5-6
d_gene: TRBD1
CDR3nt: TGTGCCAGCAGCTCCGGACAGGGGGGAATAGAGACCCAGTACTTC
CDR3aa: CASSSGQGGIETQYF

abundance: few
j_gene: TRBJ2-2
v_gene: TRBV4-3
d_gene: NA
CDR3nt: TGCGCCAGCAGCCAAGGAGCCAACACCGGGGAGCTGTTTTTT
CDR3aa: CASSQGANTGELFF

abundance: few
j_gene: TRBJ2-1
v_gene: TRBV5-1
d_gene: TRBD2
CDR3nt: TGCGCCAGCAGGATTGGACTAGCGGGGGGCAATGAGCAGTTCTTC
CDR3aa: CASRIGLAGGNEQFF

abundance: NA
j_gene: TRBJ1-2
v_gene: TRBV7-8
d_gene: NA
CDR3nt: TGTGCCAGCAGCTCCGCTGGGGGAGGCTATGGCTACACCTTC
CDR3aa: CASSSAGGGYGYTF

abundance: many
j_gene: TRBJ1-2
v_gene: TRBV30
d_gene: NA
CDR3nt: TGTGCCTGGAGTACCGGCTATGGCTACACCTTC
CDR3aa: CAWSTGYGYTF

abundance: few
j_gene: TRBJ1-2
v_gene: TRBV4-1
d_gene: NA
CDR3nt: TGCGCCAGCAGCCAAGTGGGCAGTGGCAGGGTCCATGGCTACACCTTC
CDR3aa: CASSQVGSGRVHGYTF

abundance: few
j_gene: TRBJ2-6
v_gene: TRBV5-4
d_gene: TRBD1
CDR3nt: TGTGCCAGCAGCCACGGACAGGGCTCTGGGGCCAACGTCCTGACTTTC
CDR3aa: CASSHGQGSGANVLTF

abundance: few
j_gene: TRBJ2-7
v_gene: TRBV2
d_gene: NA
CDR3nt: TGTGCCAGCAGTGATAACAGGGTCTACGAGCAGTACTTC
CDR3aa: CASSDNRVYEQYF

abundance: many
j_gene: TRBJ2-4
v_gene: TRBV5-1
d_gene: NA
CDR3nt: TGCGCCAGCAGCGGACAGTTTAACATTCAGTACTTC
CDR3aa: CASSGQFNIQYF

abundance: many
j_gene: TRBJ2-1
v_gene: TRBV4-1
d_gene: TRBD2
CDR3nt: TGCGCCAGCAGCCACCCACCACTAGCGGGGGGGCTGAATGAGCAGTTCTTC
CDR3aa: CASSHPPLAGGLNEQFF

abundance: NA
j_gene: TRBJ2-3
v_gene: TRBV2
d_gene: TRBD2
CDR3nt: TGTGCCAGCAGTGAAGAGAGGCGGGGGGGCAGGAATACGCAGTATTTT
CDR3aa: CASSEERRGGRNTQYF

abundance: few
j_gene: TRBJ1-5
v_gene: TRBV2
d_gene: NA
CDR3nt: TGTGCCAGCAGTGAACAGGGTCCGACCCAGCCCCAGCATTTT
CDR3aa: CASSEQGPTQPQHF

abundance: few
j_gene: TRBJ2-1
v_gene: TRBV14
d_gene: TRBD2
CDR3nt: TGTGCCAGCAGCCAAGATGTCGCGGGGGGGCTCTACAATGAGCAGTTCTTC
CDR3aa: CASSQDVAGGLYNEQFF

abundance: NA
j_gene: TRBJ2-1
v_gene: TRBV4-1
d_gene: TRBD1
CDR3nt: TGCGCCAGCAGCCCGGCTGACAGGGGGCGTTACAATGAGCAGTTCTTC
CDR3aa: CASSPADRGRYNEQFF

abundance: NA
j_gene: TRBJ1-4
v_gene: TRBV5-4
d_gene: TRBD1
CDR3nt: TGTGCCAGCAGCTTGGGGGACAGGGCAGGAGGAGAAAAACTGTTTTTT
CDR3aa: CASSLGDRAGGEKLFF

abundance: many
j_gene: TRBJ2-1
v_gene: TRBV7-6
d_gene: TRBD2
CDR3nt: TGTGCCGTCTCAGCGGGGGCGGAGCAGTTCTTC
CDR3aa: CAVSAGAEQFF

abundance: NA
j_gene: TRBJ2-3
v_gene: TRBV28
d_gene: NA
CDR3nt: TGTGCCAGTCCTCCCCCGGGACAAAGCACAGATACGCAGTATTTT
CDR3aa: CASPPPGQSTDTQYF

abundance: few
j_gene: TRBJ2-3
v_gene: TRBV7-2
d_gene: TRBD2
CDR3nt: TGTGCCAGCAGCCAGACTAGCGGGAGCACAGATACGCAGTATTTT
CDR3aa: CASSQTSGSTDTQYF

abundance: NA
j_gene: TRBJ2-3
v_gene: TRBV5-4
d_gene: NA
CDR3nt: TGTGCCAGCAGCTGGGGGACAGCAGGGACTAGTTCCTCGGGTACGCAGTATTTT
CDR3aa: CASSWGTAGTSSSGTQYF

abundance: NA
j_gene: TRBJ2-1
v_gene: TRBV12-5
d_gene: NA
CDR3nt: TGTGCTAGTGCCACCGACGCAGGGCAGAGTGAGCAGTTCTTC
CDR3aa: CASATDAGQSEQFF

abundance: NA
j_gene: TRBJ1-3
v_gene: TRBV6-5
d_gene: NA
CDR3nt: TGTGCCAGCAGTACAGGACGGTCTGGAAACACCATATATTTT
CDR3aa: CASSTGRSGNTIYF

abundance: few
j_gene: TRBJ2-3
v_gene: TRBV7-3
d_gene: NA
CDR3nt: TGTGCCAGCAGCTTAGAGAGGGCAGATACGCAGTATTTT
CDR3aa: CASSLERADTQYF

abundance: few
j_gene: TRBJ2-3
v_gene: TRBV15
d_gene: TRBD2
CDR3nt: TGTGCCACCAGCAGAGGGGGGCTAGCGGGGGTCACAGATACGCAGTATTTT
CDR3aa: CATSRGGLAGVTDTQYF

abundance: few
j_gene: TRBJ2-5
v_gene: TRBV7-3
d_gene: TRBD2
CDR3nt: TGTGCCAGCAGCTTGACTAGCGGGGGAGGAGAGACCCAGTACTTC
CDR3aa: CASSLTSGGGETQYF

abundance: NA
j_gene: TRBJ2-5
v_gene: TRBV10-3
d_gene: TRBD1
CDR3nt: TGTGCCATCAGTGAGTCTGTGACAGGGGTCGAGACCCAGTACTTC
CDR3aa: CAISESVTGVETQYF

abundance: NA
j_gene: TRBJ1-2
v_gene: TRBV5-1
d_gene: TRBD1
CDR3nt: TGCGCCAGCAGGTTTCCGGGACAGGGATCCTATGGCTACACCTTC
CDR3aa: CASRFPGQGSYGYTF

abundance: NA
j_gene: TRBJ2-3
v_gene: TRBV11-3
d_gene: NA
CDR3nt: TGTGCCAGCAGCTTACTACCTAGCACAGACACGCAGTATTTT
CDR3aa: CASSLLPSTDTQYF

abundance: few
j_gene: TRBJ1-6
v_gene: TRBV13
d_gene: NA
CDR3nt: TGTGCCAGCAGCTTAGAGGTCAGAGGTTCACCCCTCCACTTT
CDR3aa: CASSLEVRGSPLHF

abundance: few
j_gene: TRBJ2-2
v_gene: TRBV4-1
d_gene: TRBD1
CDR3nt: TGCGCCAGCAGCCAAGGACAGGGGGCAAGGAACACCGGGGAGCTGTTTTTT
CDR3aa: CASSQGQGARNTGELFF

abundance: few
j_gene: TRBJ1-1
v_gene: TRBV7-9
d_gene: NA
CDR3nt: TGTGCCAGCAGCTTTTATCCAGGAACGAACACTGAAGCTTTCTTT
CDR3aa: CASSFYPGTNTEAFF

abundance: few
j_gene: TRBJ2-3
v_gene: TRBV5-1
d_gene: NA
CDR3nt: TGCGCCAGCAGCTTGGGGAACAGGGTAGGCACAGATACGCAGTATTTT
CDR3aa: CASSLGNRVGTDTQYF

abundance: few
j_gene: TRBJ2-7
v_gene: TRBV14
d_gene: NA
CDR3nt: TGTGCCAGCAGCCAAGGGAGTCCCTACGAGCAGTACTTC
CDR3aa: CASSQGSPYEQYF

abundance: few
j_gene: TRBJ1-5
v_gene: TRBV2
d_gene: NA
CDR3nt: TGTGCCAGCACGAGGGGGGGGCCCCAGCATTTT
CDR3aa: CASTRGGPQHF

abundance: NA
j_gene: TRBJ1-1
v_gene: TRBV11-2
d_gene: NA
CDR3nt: TGTGCCAGCAGTTTCCCCGGGGGGTTCACTGAAGCTTTCTTT
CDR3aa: CASSFPGGFTEAFF

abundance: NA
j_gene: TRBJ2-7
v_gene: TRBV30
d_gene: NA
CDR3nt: TGTGCCTGGAGTACGAGGGTGCCCGCCTACGAGCAGTACTTC
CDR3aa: CAWSTRVPAYEQYF

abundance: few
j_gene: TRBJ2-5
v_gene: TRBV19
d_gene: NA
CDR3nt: TGTGCCACCACCCCGCAGGGTCAAGAGACCCAGTACTTC
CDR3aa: CATTPQGQETQYF

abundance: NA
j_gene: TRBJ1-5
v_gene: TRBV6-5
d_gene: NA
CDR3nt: TGTGCCAGCAGGGGGCCAGATCAGCCCCAGCATTTT
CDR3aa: CASRGPDQPQHF

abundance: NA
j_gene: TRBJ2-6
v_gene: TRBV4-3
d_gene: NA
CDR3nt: TGCGCCAGCAGTTCCGTCGCAGCCGGGGGATCTGGGGCCAACGTCCTGACTTTC
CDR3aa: CASSSVAAGGSGANVLTF

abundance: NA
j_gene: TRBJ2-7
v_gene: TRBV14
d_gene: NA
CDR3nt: TGTGCCAGCAGCCTCCAGCCCCCCGTCGGGAGTAAGCAGTACTTC
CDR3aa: CASSLQPPVGSKQYF

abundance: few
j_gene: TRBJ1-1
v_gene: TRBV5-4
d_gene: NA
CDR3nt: TGTGCCAGCAGCCTCATCGGAGGGGCGAACACTGAAGCTTTCTTT
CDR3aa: CASSLIGGANTEAFF